This T cell receptor beta chain comes out of a study of identical twins' blood T cells. The CDR3 has 16 residues. The germline gives CDR1 SGHRS, CDR2 YFSETQ. Six healthy women, forming three identical twin pairs, donated samples. Via MiXCR, TCRdb re-called the 5' RACE reads, giving one row per CDR3 protein. The repertoire has 300,000 to 400,000 distinct CDR3 sequences, 25% to 35% of them found once; the top ten carry 6.1%. Study-level findings and limits: V gene usage reportedly matched far better within twin pairs than unrelated donors. Shared environment remains a possible cause of twin similarity. Twins shared more top CDR3 clonotypes than unrelated donors did.

Note on this clonotype: The antigen is unknown. The junction shows a germline mismatch at one end, possibly a read error.

The source material was PBMCs. The chain is built from TRBV5-1 and TRBJ2-2, with D perhaps matching TRBD2 (5 bases). This receptor was taken from a woman aged 18-49 years in good health. Here the CDR3 DNA reads TGCACCAGCAGCGCCTTAGGACTCGTGAACACCGGGGAGCTGTTTTTT. Amino acids: CTSSALGLVNTGELFF.